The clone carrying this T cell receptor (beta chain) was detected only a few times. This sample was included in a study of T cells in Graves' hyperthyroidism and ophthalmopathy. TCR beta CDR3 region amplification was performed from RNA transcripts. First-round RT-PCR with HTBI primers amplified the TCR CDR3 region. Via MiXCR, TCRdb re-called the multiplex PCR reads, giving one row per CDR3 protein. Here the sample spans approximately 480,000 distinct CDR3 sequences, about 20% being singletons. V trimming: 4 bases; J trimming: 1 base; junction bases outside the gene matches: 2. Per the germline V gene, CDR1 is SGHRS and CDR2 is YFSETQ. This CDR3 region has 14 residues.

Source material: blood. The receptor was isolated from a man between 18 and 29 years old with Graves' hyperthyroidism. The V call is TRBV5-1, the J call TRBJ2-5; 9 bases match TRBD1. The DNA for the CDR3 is TGCGCCAGCAGCCTACAGGGGGCCCAAGAGACCCAGTACTTC. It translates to CASSLQGAQETQYF.